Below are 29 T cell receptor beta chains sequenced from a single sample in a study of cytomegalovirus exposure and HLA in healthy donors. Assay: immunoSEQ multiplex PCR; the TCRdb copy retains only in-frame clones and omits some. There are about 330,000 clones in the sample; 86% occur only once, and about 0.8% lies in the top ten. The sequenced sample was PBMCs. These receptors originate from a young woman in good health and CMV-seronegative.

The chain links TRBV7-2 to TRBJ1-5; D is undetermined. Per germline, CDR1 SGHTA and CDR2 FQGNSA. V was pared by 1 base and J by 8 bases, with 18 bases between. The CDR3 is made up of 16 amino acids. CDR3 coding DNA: TGTGCCAGCAGCTTAGTTGGGAGCCAACTTGGTGAGCCCCAGCATTTT. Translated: CASSLVGSQLGEPQHF.

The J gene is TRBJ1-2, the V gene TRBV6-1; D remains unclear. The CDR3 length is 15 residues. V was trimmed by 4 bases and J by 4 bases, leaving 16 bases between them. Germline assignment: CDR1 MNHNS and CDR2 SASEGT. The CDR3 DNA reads TGTGCCAGCAGTGCCGGTTGGGTCAGCGGCTATGGCTACACCTTC. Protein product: CASSAGWVSGYGYTF.

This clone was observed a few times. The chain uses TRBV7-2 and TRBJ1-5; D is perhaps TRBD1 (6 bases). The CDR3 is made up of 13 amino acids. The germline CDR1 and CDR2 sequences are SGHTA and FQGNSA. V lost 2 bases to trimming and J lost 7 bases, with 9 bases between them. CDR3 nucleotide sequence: TGTGCCAGCAGCTTATCAGGGGCCCAGCCCCAGCATTTT. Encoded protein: CASSLSGAQPQHF.

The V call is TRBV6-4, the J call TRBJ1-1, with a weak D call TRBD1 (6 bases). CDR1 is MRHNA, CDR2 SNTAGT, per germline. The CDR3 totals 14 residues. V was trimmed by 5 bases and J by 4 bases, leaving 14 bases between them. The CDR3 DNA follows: TGTGCCAGCAGTCGGGACATACGGGGCACTGAAGCTTTCTTT. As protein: CASSRDIRGTEAFF.

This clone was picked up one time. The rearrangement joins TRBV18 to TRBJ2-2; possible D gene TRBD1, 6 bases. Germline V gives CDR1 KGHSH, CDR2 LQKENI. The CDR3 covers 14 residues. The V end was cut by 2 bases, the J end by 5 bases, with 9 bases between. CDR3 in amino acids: CASSPTGMTGELFF. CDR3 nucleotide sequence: TGTGCCAGCTCACCAACAGGGATGACCGGGGAGCTGTTTTTT. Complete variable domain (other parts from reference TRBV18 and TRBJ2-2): NAGVMQNPRHLVRRRGQEARLRCSPMKGHSHVYWYRQLPEEGLKFMVYLQKENIIDESGMPKERFSAEFPKEGPSILRIQQVVRGDSAAYFCASSPTGMTGELFFGEGSRLTVL.

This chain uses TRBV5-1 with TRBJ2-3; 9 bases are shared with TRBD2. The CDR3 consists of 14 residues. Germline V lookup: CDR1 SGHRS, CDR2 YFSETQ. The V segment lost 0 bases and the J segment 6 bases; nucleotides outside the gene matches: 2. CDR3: CASSLASGEDTQYF. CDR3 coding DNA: TGCGCCAGCAGCTTGGCTAGCGGGGAGGATACGCAGTATTTT.

The CDR3 DNA is TGTGCCAGCAGCTTGGGGCAGGGGGCCTATGGCTACACCTTC. Its protein is CASSLGQGAYGYTF. The chain is built from TRBV7-2 and TRBJ1-2, with 8 nucleotides matching TRBD1. Germline CDR1 is SGHTA and CDR2 is FQGNSA. This CDR3 is 14 amino acids long. The V gene end was trimmed by 3 bases and the J gene end by 4 bases; junction bases not matched to a gene: 4.

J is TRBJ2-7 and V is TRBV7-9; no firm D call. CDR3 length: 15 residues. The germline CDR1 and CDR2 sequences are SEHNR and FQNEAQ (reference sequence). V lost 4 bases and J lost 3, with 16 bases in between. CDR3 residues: CASSSLPALGYEQYF. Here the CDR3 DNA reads TGTGCCAGCAGCTCCCTGCCAGCGTTGGGCTACGAGCAGTACTTC.

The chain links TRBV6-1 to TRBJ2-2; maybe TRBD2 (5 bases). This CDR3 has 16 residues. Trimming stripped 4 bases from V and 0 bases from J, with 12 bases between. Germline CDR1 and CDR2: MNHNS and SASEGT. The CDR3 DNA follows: TGTGCCAGCAGTGTTGTGGGCGGGTCGAACACCGGGGAGCTGTTTTTT. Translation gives CASSVVGGSNTGELFF.

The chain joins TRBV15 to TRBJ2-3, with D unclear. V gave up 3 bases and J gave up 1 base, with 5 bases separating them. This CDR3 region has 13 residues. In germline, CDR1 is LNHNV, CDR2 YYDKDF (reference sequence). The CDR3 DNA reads TGTGCCACCAGCAGCCAGGGCACAGATACGCAGTATTTT. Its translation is CATSSQGTDTQYF.

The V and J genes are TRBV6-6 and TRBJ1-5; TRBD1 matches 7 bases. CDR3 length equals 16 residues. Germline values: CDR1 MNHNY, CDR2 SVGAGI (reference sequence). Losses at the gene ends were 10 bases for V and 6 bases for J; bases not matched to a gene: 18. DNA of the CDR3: TGTGCCACCGTTGACCCCCAGGGGGTCGCAGGTCAGCCCCAGCATTTT. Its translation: CATVDPQGVAGQPQHF.

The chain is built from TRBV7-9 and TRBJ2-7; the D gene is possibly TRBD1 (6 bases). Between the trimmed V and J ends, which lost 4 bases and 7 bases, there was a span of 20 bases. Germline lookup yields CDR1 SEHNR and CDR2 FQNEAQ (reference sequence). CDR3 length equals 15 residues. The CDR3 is CASSSQEGERVEQYF. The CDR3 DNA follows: TGTGCCAGCAGCTCCCAAGAGGGGGAGAGGGTTGAGCAGTACTTC.

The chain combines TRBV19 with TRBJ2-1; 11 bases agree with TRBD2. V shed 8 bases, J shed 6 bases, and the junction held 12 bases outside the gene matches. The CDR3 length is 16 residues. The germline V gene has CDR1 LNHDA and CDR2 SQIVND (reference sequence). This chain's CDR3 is CASLSFGLAGSNEQFF. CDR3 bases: TGTGCCAGTCTGTCTTTTGGACTAGCGGGTTCCAATGAGCAGTTCTTC.

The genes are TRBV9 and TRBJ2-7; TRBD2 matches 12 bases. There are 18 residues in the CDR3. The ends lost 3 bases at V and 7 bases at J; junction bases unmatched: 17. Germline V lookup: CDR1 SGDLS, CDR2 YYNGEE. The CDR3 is CASSAEGTPGLAGGEQYF. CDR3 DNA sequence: TGTGCCAGCAGCGCCGAGGGTACCCCGGGACTAGCGGGTGGGGAGCAGTACTTC.

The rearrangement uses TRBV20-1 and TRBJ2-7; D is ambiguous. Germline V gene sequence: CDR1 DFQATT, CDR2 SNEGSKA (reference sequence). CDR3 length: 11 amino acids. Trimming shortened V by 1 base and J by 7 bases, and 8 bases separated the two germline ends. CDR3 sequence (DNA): TGCAGTGCTAGAGCCCTAGAGGAGCAGTACTTC. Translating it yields CSARALEEQYF.

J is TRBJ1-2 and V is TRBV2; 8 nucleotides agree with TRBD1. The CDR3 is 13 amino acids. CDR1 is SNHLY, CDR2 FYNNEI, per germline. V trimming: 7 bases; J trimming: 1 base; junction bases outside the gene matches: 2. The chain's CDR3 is CASTGQGNYGYTF. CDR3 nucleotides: TGTGCCAGCACCGGACAGGGTAACTATGGCTACACCTTC.

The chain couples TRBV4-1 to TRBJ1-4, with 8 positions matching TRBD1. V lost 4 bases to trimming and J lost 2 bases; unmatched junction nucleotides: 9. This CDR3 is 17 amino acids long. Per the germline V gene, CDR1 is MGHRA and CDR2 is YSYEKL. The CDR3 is CASSLGQGRGTNEKLFF. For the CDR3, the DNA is TGCGCCAGCAGCCTCGGACAGGGTCGAGGGACTAATGAAAAACTGTTTTTT.

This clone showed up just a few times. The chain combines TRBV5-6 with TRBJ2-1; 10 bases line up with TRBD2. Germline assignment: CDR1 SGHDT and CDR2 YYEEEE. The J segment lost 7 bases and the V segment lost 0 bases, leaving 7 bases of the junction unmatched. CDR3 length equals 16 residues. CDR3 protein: CASSLGLAGDWNEQFF. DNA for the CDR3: TGTGCCAGCAGCTTGGGGCTAGCGGGAGATTGGAATGAGCAGTTCTTC.

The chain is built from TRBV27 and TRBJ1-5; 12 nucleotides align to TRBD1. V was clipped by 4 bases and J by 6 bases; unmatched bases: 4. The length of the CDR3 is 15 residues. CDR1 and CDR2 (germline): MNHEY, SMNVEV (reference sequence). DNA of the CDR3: TGTGCCAGCAGTTCGGGACAGGGGGCAGGTCAGCCCCAGCATTTT. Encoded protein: CASSSGQGAGQPQHF.

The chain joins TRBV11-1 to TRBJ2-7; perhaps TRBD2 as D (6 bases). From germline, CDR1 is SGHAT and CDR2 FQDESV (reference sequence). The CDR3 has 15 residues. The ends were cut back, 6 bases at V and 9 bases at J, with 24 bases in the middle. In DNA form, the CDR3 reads TGTGCCAGCAGTGCGGGCGTGGGAGGCGGGAACGTGCAGTACTTC. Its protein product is CASSAGVGGGNVQYF.

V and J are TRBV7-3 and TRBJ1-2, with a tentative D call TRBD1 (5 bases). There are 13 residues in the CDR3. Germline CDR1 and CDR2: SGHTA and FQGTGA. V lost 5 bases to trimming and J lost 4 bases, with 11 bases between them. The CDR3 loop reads CASSPGGFYGYTF. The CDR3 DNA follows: TGTGCCAGCAGCCCGGGGGGGTTCTATGGCTACACCTTC.

The CDR3 is CASRPTGLAGGPSDNEQFF. CDR3 nucleotides: TGCGCCAGCAGGCCCACCGGACTAGCGGGAGGCCCCTCGGACAATGAGCAGTTCTTC. This sequence joins TRBV4-1 and TRBJ2-1; TRBD2 matches at 14 bases. After removal of 6 bases from V and 5 bases from J, the junction contained 15 bases not matched to a gene. The CDR3 spans 19 residues. Germline CDR1 and CDR2: MGHRA and YSYEKL.

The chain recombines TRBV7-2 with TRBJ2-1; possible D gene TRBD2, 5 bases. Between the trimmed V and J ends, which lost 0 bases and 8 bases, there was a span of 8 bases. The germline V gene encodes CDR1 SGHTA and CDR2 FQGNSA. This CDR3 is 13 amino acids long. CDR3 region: CASSLAGKYEQFF. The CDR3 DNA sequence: TGTGCCAGCAGCTTAGCCGGGAAATATGAGCAGTTCTTC.

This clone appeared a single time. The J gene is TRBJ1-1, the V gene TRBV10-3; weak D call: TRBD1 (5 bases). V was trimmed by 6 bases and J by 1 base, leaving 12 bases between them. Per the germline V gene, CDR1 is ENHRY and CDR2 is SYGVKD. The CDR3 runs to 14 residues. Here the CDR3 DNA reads TGTGCCATCAGCCGATCCGGACAGAACACTGAAGCTTTCTTT. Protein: CAISRSGQNTEAFF.

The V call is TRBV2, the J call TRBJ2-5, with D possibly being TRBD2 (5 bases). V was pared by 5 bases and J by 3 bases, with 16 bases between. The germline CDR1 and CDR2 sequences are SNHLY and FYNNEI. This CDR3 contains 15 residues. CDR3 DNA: TGTGCCAGCAGTATTTCGGGGTTACGGAAAGAGACCCAGTACTTC. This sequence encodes CASSISGLRKETQYF. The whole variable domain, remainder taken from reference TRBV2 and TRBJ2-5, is EPEVTQTPSHQVTQMGQEVILRCVPISNHLYFYWYRQILGQKVEFLVSFYNNEISEKSEIFDDQFSVERPDGSNFTLKIRSTKLEDSAMYFCASSISGLRKETQYFGPGTRLLVL.

The DNA of the CDR3 is TGTGCCAGCAGTTCACCCACGAGTAGACAGGGGGCCTTCACAGATACGCAGTATTTT. It codes for CASSSPTSRQGAFTDTQYF. The chain uses TRBV27 and TRBJ2-3, with 10 positions matching TRBD1. This CDR3 spans 19 amino acids. From germline, CDR1 is MNHEY and CDR2 SMNVEV (reference sequence). Germline trimming cut 4 bases from V and 2 bases from J; bases unmatched to any gene: 15.

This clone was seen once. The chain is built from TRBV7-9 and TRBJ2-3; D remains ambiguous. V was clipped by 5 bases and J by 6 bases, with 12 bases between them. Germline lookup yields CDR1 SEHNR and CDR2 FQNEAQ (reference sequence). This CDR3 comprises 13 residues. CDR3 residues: CASSRGPSDTQYF. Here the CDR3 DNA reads TGTGCCAGCAGCCGTGGGCCCTCCGATACGCAGTATTTT.

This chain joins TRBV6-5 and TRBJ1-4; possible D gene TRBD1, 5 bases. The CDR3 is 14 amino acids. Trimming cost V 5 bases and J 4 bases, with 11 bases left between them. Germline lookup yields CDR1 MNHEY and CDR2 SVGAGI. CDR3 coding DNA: TGTGCCAGCAGTCGGACACGACATAATGAAAAACTGTTTTTT. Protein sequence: CASSRTRHNEKLFF.

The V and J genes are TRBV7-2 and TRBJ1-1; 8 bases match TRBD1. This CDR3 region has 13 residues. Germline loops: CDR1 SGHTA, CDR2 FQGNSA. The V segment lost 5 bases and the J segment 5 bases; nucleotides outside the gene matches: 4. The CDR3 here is CASSMTGVTEAFF. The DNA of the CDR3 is TGTGCCAGCAGCATGACAGGGGTAACTGAAGCTTTCTTT.